This entry lists 11 T cell receptor beta chains sequenced from one sample in a study of blood T cells in healthy people across ages. Next came a second PCR, run for roughly 6 to 11 cycles, which used a sample-barcoded 5' primer along with a J-beta primer mix. MiXCR, run by TCRdb on the 5' RACE reads, gives a single entry per CDR3 protein. The sample includes just over 1 million distinct CDR3 sequences, around 45% of them seen just once. The sequencing input was blood. These receptors came from a woman aged 55-75 years in good health.

A few counts support this clonotype. The chain combines TRBV5-1 with TRBJ2-4; D uncertain. The end of the DNA aligns better with TRBJ2-7, so the J call may be wrong. The CDR3 runs to 15 residues. Germline assignment: CDR1 SGHRS and CDR2 YFSETQ. CDR3 sequence: CASSLVRLDNYEQYF. The DNA for the CDR3 is TGCGCCAGCAGCTTGGTTCGCCTAGATAACTACGAGCAGTACTTC.

CDR3 coding DNA: TGTGCCAGCAGTTTAGGGACAGGGATCCCACCCGAGCAGTACTTC. Protein: CASSLGTGIPPEQYF. The chain combines TRBV27 with TRBJ2-7; 9 nucleotides agree with TRBD1. The germline V gene encodes CDR1 MNHEY and CDR2 SMNVEV (reference sequence). Trimming removed 2 bases from V and 6 bases from J; junction bases left unmatched: 8. The CDR3 runs 15 residues.

The rearrangement links TRBV10-3 to TRBJ2-7, with 7 bases matching TRBD1. The CDR3 is 13 residues long. Germline V lookup: CDR1 ENHRY, CDR2 SYGVKD. The V and J ends lost 6 bases and 2 bases, in that order; junction bases with no gene match: 4. The CDR3 is CAIRTGLAYEQYF. The CDR3 nucleotides are TGTGCCATCAGGACAGGGTTAGCCTACGAGCAGTACTTC.

In its sample, this clonotype was seen a few times. The chain uses TRBV15 and TRBJ2-7, with D unclear. CDR3 length: 13 amino acids. V lost 0 bases and J 4 bases, leaving 7 bases between the germline ends. The germline CDR1 and CDR2 sequences are LNHNV and YYDKDF (reference sequence). CDR3 nucleotides: TGTGCCACCAGCAGAGATCCTCAGTACGAGCAGTACTTC. Protein: CATSRDPQYEQYF.

The chain couples TRBV6-6 to TRBJ1-2, with TRBD1 matching over 9 bases. The CDR3 sequence is 15 residues long. V was clipped by 4 bases and J by 5 bases; unmatched bases: 8. The germline V gene has CDR1 MNHNY and CDR2 SVGAGI (reference sequence). CDR3 in amino acids: CASSSKGQGTYGYTF. The CDR3 coding sequence is TGTGCCAGCAGTTCAAAGGGACAGGGAACATATGGCTACACCTTC.

The rearrangement links TRBV27 to TRBJ1-2; 7 positions match TRBD1. The length of the CDR3 is 13 residues. V was pared by 5 bases and J by 7 bases, with 7 bases of the junction left unmatched. Germline values: CDR1 MNHEY, CDR2 SMNVEV (reference sequence). In DNA, the CDR3 is TGTGCCAGCAGTCGGGACAGAAAGGGTGGCTACACCTTC. This codes for CASSRDRKGGYTF.

The chain links TRBV29-1 to TRBJ1-2, with D unresolved. Trimming removed 6 bases from V and 0 bases from J, with 14 bases in between. This CDR3 has 14 amino acids. In germline, CDR1 is SQVTM, CDR2 ANQGSEA. CDR3 residues: CSVDLDKSNYGYTF. The CDR3 nucleotides are TGCAGCGTGGACCTTGATAAGTCTAACTATGGCTACACCTTC.

The chain links TRBV20-1 to TRBJ2-3, with 9 bases lining up with TRBD2. The CDR3 is 20 amino acids. The V segment lost 0 bases and the J segment 0 bases; nucleotides outside the gene matches: 16. Looked up from germline, CDR1 is DFQATT and CDR2 is SNEGSKA (reference sequence). CDR3 amino acids: CSARDGKIWASGTSTDTQYF. The CDR3 nucleotides are TGCAGTGCTAGAGATGGGAAGATATGGGCTAGCGGGACTAGCACAGATACGCAGTATTTT.

This clonotype was seen only a few times. The chain joins TRBV12-3 or TRBV12-4 to TRBJ2-5; 7 nucleotides align to TRBD2. The junction had 6 bases not matched to a gene; V was cut back by 7 bases and J by 1 base. The CDR3 totals 14 residues. The CDR3 bases are TGTGCCAGCACGACGGGGGAGGGCCAAGAGACCCAGTACTTC. Protein: CASTTGEGQETQYF.

The chain uses TRBV28 and TRBJ2-1, with TRBD2 identical over 14 bases. CDR3 size: 20 residues. Germline-derived CDR1 and CDR2 are MDHEN and SYDVKM. V lost 2 bases and J lost 4; bases outside the gene matches: 13. Here the CDR3 reads CASSLAETSGRAFGYNEQFF. The CDR3 DNA reads TGTGCCAGCAGTTTAGCCGAGACTAGCGGGAGGGCCTTTGGGTACAATGAGCAGTTCTTC. The variable domain in full, completed from reference TRBV28 and TRBJ2-1, reads DVKVTQSSRYLVKRTGEKVFLECVQDMDHENMFWYRQDPGLGLRLIYFSYDVKMKEKGDIPEGYSVSREKKERFSLILESASTNQTSMYLCASSLAETSGRAFGYNEQFFGPGTRLTVL.

J is TRBJ2-3 and V is TRBV7-9; 12 bases align to TRBD2. The ends lost 5 bases at V and 3 bases at J; junction bases unmatched: 0. Looked up from germline, CDR1 is SEHNR and CDR2 is FQNEAQ (reference sequence). The CDR3 is 14 residues long. The CDR3 DNA follows: TGTGCCAGCAGCACTAGCGGGAGGACAGATACGCAGTATTTT. Amino acid sequence: CASSTSGRTDTQYF.